These 30 T cell receptor beta chains share one sample of origin, sequenced in a study of technical replicates of blood from a handful of donors. Here immunoSEQ multiplex PCR was the method, and the copy in TCRdb shows in-frame clones only, minus some. The sample has just over 95,000 clones; approximately 94% are singletons. The sequenced sample consisted of T cells isolated from PBMCs. The source is a human donor in good health.

The rearrangement links TRBV7-6 to TRBJ2-7, with D unresolved. Germline lookup yields CDR1 SGHVS and CDR2 FNYEAQ. Trimming removed 3 bases at V and 5 bases at J, with 11 bases between. The length of the CDR3 is 13 residues. The CDR3 spells CASSLTSIHEQYF. For the CDR3, the DNA is TGTGCCAGCAGCTTGACTTCTATCCACGAGCAGTACTTC.

The genes are TRBV4-1 and TRBJ2-3, with 7 bases fitting TRBD1. CDR1 is MGHRA and CDR2 is YSYEKL in the germline V gene. Unmatched junction bases numbered 14, after V lost 3 bases and J lost 2 bases. The CDR3 spans 18 residues. The DNA of the CDR3 is TGCGCCAGCAGCCACCCTCGGGACAGATTAGACGCCACAGATACGCAGTATTTT. This translates into CASSHPRDRLDATDTQYF.

This chain connects TRBV4-3 to TRBJ1-1; the D is unclear. The CDR3 covers 15 residues. The germline CDR1 and CDR2 sequences are LGHNA and YSLEER. Trimming removed 0 bases from V and 0 bases from J, with 8 bases in between. DNA of the CDR3: TGCGCCAGCAGCCAAGATTTGAGGGTGAACACTGAAGCTTTCTTT. It yields the protein CASSQDLRVNTEAFF.

The rearrangement links TRBV4-1 to TRBJ2-5; TRBD2 agrees at 9 bases. There are 16 residues in the CDR3. Trimming cost V 5 bases and J 5 bases; bases outside gene matches: 12. Germline CDR1 reads MGHRA; CDR2 reads YSYEKL. The CDR3 loop is CASSISGRAIGETQYF. The CDR3 DNA follows: TGCGCCAGCAGCATTAGCGGGAGAGCAATTGGGGAGACCCAGTACTTC.

The CDR3 loop reads CASSLRGNYGYTF. The DNA for the CDR3 is TGTGCCAGCAGTTTAAGAGGAAACTATGGCTACACCTTC. The chain combines TRBV27 with TRBJ1-2; D is undetermined. The germline CDR1 and CDR2 sequences are MNHEY and SMNVEV (reference sequence). Trimming pared 2 bases from V and 2 bases from J, leaving 6 bases between. The CDR3 sequence is 13 residues long.

CDR3 amino acids: CASSGRPSGADTQYF. CDR3 nucleotides: TGTGCCAGTAGTGGCAGGCCCTCAGGCGCAGATACGCAGTATTTT. This rearrangement joins TRBV19 to TRBJ2-3; D is unresolved. The CDR3 runs 15 residues. Germline values: CDR1 LNHDA, CDR2 SQIVND (reference sequence). Trimming left V 5 bases short and J 4 bases short, with 16 bases between.

The V call is TRBV28, the J call TRBJ2-3, with D maybe TRBD2 (6 bases). Germline V lookup: CDR1 MDHEN, CDR2 SYDVKM. The V and J ends lost 5 bases and 4 bases respectively, with 16 bases between them. The CDR3 extends over 15 amino acids. DNA of the CDR3: TGTGCCAGCAGTCCGGGACTCACGACCCCAGATACGCAGTATTTT. Residues: CASSPGLTTPDTQYF.

V and J are TRBV27 and TRBJ1-1, with D perhaps TRBD1 (5 bases). The V gene's germline CDR1 is MNHEY and CDR2 SMNVEV (reference sequence). Trimming took 3 bases from V and 1 from J, leaving 6 bases between them. This CDR3 is built from 13 residues. The CDR3 region is CASSFGANTEAFF. CDR3 in DNA: TGTGCCAGCAGTTTTGGGGCGAACACTGAAGCTTTCTTT.

The gene calls are TRBV7-9 and TRBJ1-1; D is uncertain. The V and J ends lost 5 bases and 4 bases respectively, with 8 bases between them. The CDR3 has 12 residues. Germline V CDR1 and CDR2: SEHNR, FQNEAQ (reference sequence). CDR3 DNA: TGTGCCAGCAGCGCAGTCAGCACTGAAGCTTTCTTT. This sequence encodes CASSAVSTEAFF.

Details on this clone: Other DNA sequences in this sample translate to the same CDR3. The chain combines TRBV27 with TRBJ2-7; TRBD2 aligns across 8 bases. The CDR3 length is 13 residues. V lost 4 bases to trimming and J lost 5 bases; unmatched junction nucleotides: 4. Germline V gene lookup returns CDR1 MNHEY and CDR2 SMNVEV (reference sequence). The DNA for the CDR3 is TGTGCCAGCAGTTGGGCGGGGGGCCACGAGCAGTACTTC. Encoded protein: CASSWAGGHEQYF.

The chain links TRBV11-2 to TRBJ1-1, with D possibly being TRBD1 (5 bases). This CDR3 contains 13 residues. Trimming removed 1 base at V and 4 bases at J, with 7 bases between. Per germline, CDR1 SGHAT and CDR2 FQNNGV. The CDR3 nucleotides read TGTGCCAGCAGCTTAGGCAGGGCCACTGAAGCTTTCTTT. Its protein is CASSLGRATEAFF. The full variable domain, with the rest looked up from reference TRBV11-2 and TRBJ1-1, is EAGVAQSPRYKIIEKRQSVAFWCNPISGHATLYWYQQILGQGPKLLIQFQNNGVVDDSQLPKDRFSAERLKGVDSTLKIQPAKLEDSAVYLCASSLGRATEAFFGQGTRLTVV.

The chain couples TRBV5-1 to TRBJ1-4, with a possible D match to TRBD1 (6 bases). V was cut by 4 bases and J by 3 bases, with 19 bases left in between. The CDR3 consists of 17 residues. CDR1 SGHRS and CDR2 YFSETQ come from the germline V gene. DNA for the CDR3: TGCGCCAGCAGCGCTAACAGGGCAGGTTTCGCTAATGAAAAACTGTTTTTT. This gives the protein CASSANRAGFANEKLFF.

This chain joins TRBV6-5 and TRBJ2-2; D perhaps matches TRBD2 (5 bases). The germline V gene encodes CDR1 MNHEY and CDR2 SVGAGI. Trimming removed 6 bases at V and 5 bases at J, with 10 bases between. The CDR3 spans 13 residues. As DNA, the CDR3 is TGTGCCAGCAGACCCCGGGGAACCGGGGAGCTGTTTTTT. The encoded protein is CASRPRGTGELFF.

V usage is TRBV7-8 and J usage is TRBJ1-5, with D possibly matching TRBD1 (5 bases). The germline CDR1 and CDR2 sequences are SGHVS and FQNEAQ. The length of the CDR3 is 13 residues. Trimming cost V 10 bases and J 4 bases, with 14 bases left between them. Here the CDR3 reads CATTTGGNQPQHF. CDR3 nucleotide sequence: TGTGCCACCACCACCGGGGGAAATCAGCCCCAGCATTTT.

CDR3 sequence (DNA): TGTGCCAGCTCACCAGAACTTGGGACAGGGAAAAGTATTGAGCAGTACTTC. It encodes CASSPELGTGKSIEQYF. The genes are TRBV18 and TRBJ2-7; 9 bases map to TRBD1. From germline, CDR1 is KGHSH and CDR2 LQKENI. V trimming: 2 bases; J trimming: 7 bases; junction bases outside the gene matches: 15. This CDR3 is 17 amino acids long.

The genes are TRBV5-1 and TRBJ1-1; 7 positions agree with TRBD1. The CDR3 loop spans 14 amino acids. CDR1 and CDR2 from the germline V gene are SGHRS and YFSETQ. The trim removed 7 bases at V and 1 base at J, leaving 7 bases unmatched. CDR3 region: CASQETGTNTEAFF. CDR3 DNA sequence: TGCGCCAGCCAAGAGACAGGGACGAACACTGAAGCTTTCTTT. Full variable domain (missing parts from reference TRBV5-1 and TRBJ1-1): KAGVTQTPRYLIKTRGQQVTLSCSPISGHRSVSWYQQTPGQGLQFLFEYFSETQRNKGNFPGRFSGRQFSNSRSEMNVSTLELGDSALYLCASQETGTNTEAFFGQGTRLTVV.

The chain uses TRBV5-4 and TRBJ2-5; 7 bases agree with TRBD2. The CDR3 has 14 amino acids. After removal of 4 bases from V and 3 bases from J, the junction contained 6 bases not matched to a gene. Germline V gene lookup returns CDR1 SGHNT and CDR2 YYREEE (reference sequence). The CDR3 loop is CASSPQAGEETQYF. DNA for the CDR3: TGTGCCAGCAGCCCTCAGGCGGGAGAAGAGACCCAGTACTTC.

V and J are TRBV19 and TRBJ1-3; D perhaps matches TRBD1 (6 bases). The CDR3 is 15 amino acids. V lost 6 bases and J 0 bases, leaving 12 bases between the germline ends. CDR1 is LNHDA and CDR2 is SQIVND in the germline V gene (reference sequence). The CDR3 protein is CASRRQVNSGNTIYF. CDR3 nucleotides: TGTGCCAGTAGGAGACAGGTGAACTCTGGAAACACCATATATTTT.

CDR3 loop: CASSSIGGSYNSPLHF. For the CDR3, the DNA is TGTGCCAGCAGTTCTATAGGGGGATCCTATAATTCACCCCTCCACTTT. This chain uses TRBV27 with TRBJ1-6, with D perhaps matching TRBD1 (6 bases). This CDR3 region has 16 residues. The germline V gene encodes CDR1 MNHEY and CDR2 SMNVEV (reference sequence). V was clipped by 4 bases and J by 1 base, with 11 bases between them.

This chain connects TRBV7-9 to TRBJ1-1, with unresolved D. Germline values: CDR1 SEHNR, CDR2 FQNEAQ (reference sequence). The CDR3 contains 12 residues. V was trimmed by 7 bases and J by 3 bases, leaving 9 bases between them. The DNA for the CDR3 is TGTGCCAGCATATACGGGGACACTGAAGCTTTCTTT. This gives the protein CASIYGDTEAFF.

The V gene is TRBV4-2, the J gene TRBJ1-3, with D possibly matching TRBD1 (6 bases). The germline V gene has CDR1 LGHNA and CDR2 YNFKEQ. Deletions cut 0 bases from V and 0 bases from J, with 15 bases between. This CDR3 has 18 residues. The CDR3, as DNA: TGTGCCAGCAGCCAAGAAGACAGGAGTCTTCTCTCTGGAAACACCATATATTTT. It specifies CASSQEDRSLLSGNTIYF.

The V gene is TRBV10-3, the J gene TRBJ2-7; no clear D gene. Germline V gene data show CDR1 as ENHRY and CDR2 as SYGVKD. This CDR3 is 13 amino acids long. With 5 bases removed from V and 3 bases from J, the gap between germline ends came to 11 bases. The CDR3 DNA reads as TGTGCCATCAGTTTTTCACGGAGCTACGAGCAGTACTTC. Protein product: CAISFSRSYEQYF.

The chain links TRBV4-2 to TRBJ2-1; TRBD2 matches 9 bases. This CDR3 has 16 residues. Germline CDR1 and CDR2: LGHNA and YNFKEQ. J gave up 1 base and V 4 bases, and 5 bases lay outside the gene matches. The CDR3 region is CASSLIAGESYNEQFF. DNA of the CDR3: TGTGCCAGCAGCCTTATAGCGGGAGAGTCCTACAATGAGCAGTTCTTC.

The V call is TRBV9, the J call TRBJ1-1, with 7 positions matching TRBD1. After removal of 1 base from V and 6 bases from J, the junction contained 3 bases not matched to a gene. The CDR3 spans 13 residues. Germline V gene data show CDR1 as SGDLS and CDR2 as YYNGEE. In DNA, the CDR3 is TGTGCCAGCAGCGTAACGCAGGGGGCTGAAGCTTTCTTT. Translated, it gives CASSVTQGAEAFF.

V and J are TRBV7-8 and TRBJ1-4; D remains ambiguous. Germline CDR1 is SGHVS and CDR2 is FQNEAQ. The CDR3 consists of 16 residues. V was shortened by 1 base and J by 8 bases, with 17 bases between the two germline ends. The CDR3 sequence: CASSLVPGGMEEKLFF. CDR3 DNA sequence: TGTGCCAGCAGCTTAGTACCGGGTGGAATGGAAGAAAAACTGTTTTTT.

The chain has TRBV6-4 and TRBJ1-4, with TRBD1 matching 7 bases. CDR3 length equals 16 residues. Unmatched junction bases numbered 6, after V lost 5 bases and J lost 0 bases. CDR1 is MRHNA, CDR2 SNTAGT, per germline. The CDR3 DNA follows: TGTGCCAGCAGTCCGGGACAGTTTGCAACTAATGAAAAACTGTTTTTT. It encodes CASSPGQFATNEKLFF.

The chain has TRBV7-2 and TRBJ2-5, with 7 bases fitting TRBD1. Germline V lookup: CDR1 SGHTA, CDR2 FQGNSA. This CDR3 region has 14 residues. V lost 5 bases and J lost 4; bases outside the gene matches: 7. CDR3 in DNA: TGTGCCAGCAGCCGAGAGACAGGGCGAGAGACCCAGTACTTC. Translating it yields CASSRETGRETQYF.

The rearrangement joins TRBV27 to TRBJ2-7, with D maybe TRBD1 (6 bases). The CDR3 consists of 16 residues. The germline gives CDR1 MNHEY, CDR2 SMNVEV (reference sequence). Trimming removed 2 bases from V and 5 bases from J, with 19 bases in between. The CDR3 bases are TGTGCCAGCAGTTTAAACAGGGCGCGGGCATCCAACGAGCAGTACTTC. Translated: CASSLNRARASNEQYF.

This chain joins TRBV28 and TRBJ2-1, with 9 bases lining up with TRBD2. J was trimmed by 6 bases and V by 4 bases; bases with no gene match: 4. The CDR3 covers 14 residues. The germline V gene has CDR1 MDHEN and CDR2 SYDVKM. CDR3 in DNA: TGTGCCAGCAGTTGGTCTAGCGGGGCCAATGAGCAGTTCTTC. This gives the protein CASSWSSGANEQFF.

The J gene is TRBJ1-3, the V gene TRBV27; 7 bases match TRBD1. Trimming took 7 bases from V and 2 from J; bases not matched to a gene: 8. Looked up from germline, CDR1 is MNHEY and CDR2 is SMNVEV (reference sequence). There are 15 residues in the CDR3. CDR3 sequence: CASTNGTDTGNTIYF. DNA of the CDR3: TGTGCCAGCACGAATGGGACAGATACTGGAAACACCATATATTTT.